This TCR beta chain emerged from a study of spatial heterogeneity in lung cancer. Findings and limits, study-wide: Ubiquitous, expanded tumor-derived TCRs were more frequently observed in blood at resection than at follow-up.

There are many counts of this clonotype. What it recognizes is unknown. Every individual TCR cDNA molecule carried its own unique molecular identifier, which allowed correction of PCR and sequencing errors. TCRdb itself ran the 5' RACE reads through MiXCR, one entry per CDR3 protein. The table has roughly 49,000 distinct CDR3 sequences, around 7% seen once. The time point was: sample taken at primary tumor resection. Whole RNA was taken from tumor, nontumor lung or frozen PBMC; it was then sequenced unsorted. The donor population consisted of over 55 patients with untreated, early-stage non-small cell lung cancer. The sample in question was PBMCs, obtained at surgery. The clonotype comes from a female donor with early-stage non-small cell lung cancer.

The CDR3 is CASSLAVESRSPLHF. The CDR3 region has the DNA TGCGCCAGCAGCTTGGCCGTGGAAAGCAGGTCACCCCTCCACTTT. This chain joins TRBV5-1 and TRBJ1-6; D not resolved. Germline loops: CDR1 SGHRS, CDR2 YFSETQ. V was cut by 0 bases and J by 10 bases, with 14 bases left in between. There are 15 residues in the CDR3.